This TCR beta chain came from a study of blood T cell repertoires in COVID-19. Study overall: All recovered Cohort 3 donors got two negative PCRs, got clearance, or saw symptom resolution.

V was pared by 3 bases and J by 5 bases, with 5 bases of the junction left unmatched. Germline-derived CDR1 and CDR2 are SGHAT and FQNNGV. The CDR3 is 15 amino acids. Residents of about two dozen US areas, aged roughly 18 to 89 years, made up the participants. This table comes from immunoSEQ multiplex PCR, and its TCRdb copy is limited to in-frame clones, with some not included. The sample consists of a few hundred thousand clones, about 89% of them appearing once. Sequencing was carried out using PBMCs or T cells enriched from blood (not recorded which). The sequence came from a man aged 35 to 55 in a cohort exposed to, infected with or recovered from COVID-19 (not recorded which). The rearrangement joins TRBV11-2 to TRBJ2-1; 9 bases are a match to TRBD2. The DNA for the CDR3 is TGTGCCAGCAGCTTCACGGCTAGCGGGAACAATGAGCAGTTCTTC. As protein: CASSFTASGNNEQFF.